The 21 T cell receptor beta chains below all came from one sample that was sequenced in a study of blood T cell repertoires in COVID-19. TCRdb's table, derived via immunoSEQ multiplex PCR, lists solely in-frame clones and lacks some. The table shows under 95,000 clones, with 80% to 95% occurring only once. What was sequenced was peripheral blood. The origin of the receptors is a man aged 50 to 59 with COVID-19, enrolled during active disease.

The chain uses TRBV7-2 and TRBJ1-6; the D is unclear. CDR1 is SGHTA, CDR2 FQGNSA, per germline. V lost 1 base to trimming and J lost 5 bases, with 9 bases between them. CDR3 size: 15 residues. The CDR3: CASSLGQVDNSPLHF. CDR3 coding DNA: TGTGCCAGCAGCTTAGGGCAGGTGGATAATTCACCCCTCCACTTT.

V and J are TRBV5-6 and TRBJ2-2, with D possibly TRBD1 on 6 matching bases. V was cut by 4 bases and J by 0 bases, with 13 bases left in between. The CDR3 has 16 amino acids. CDR1 is SGHDT, CDR2 YYEEEE, per germline. CDR3: CASSGWGQANTGELFF. DNA of the CDR3: TGTGCCAGCAGCGGGTGGGGACAAGCGAACACCGGGGAGCTGTTTTTT. Supplemented by reference TRBV5-6 and TRBJ2-2, the full variable domain reads DAGVTQSPTHLIKTRGQQVTLRCSPKSGHDTVSWYQQALGQGPQFIFQYYEEEERQRGNFPDRFSGHQFPNYSSELNVNALLLGDSALYLCASSGWGQANTGELFFGEGSRLTVL.

The rearrangement joins TRBV30 to TRBJ1-3; D is ambiguous. The V end lost 1 base, the J end lost 3 bases, and 13 bases lay between the germline ends. Germline lookup yields CDR1 GTSNPN and CDR2 SVGIG (reference sequence). The CDR3 is 15 residues long. CDR3 amino acids: CAWSGVRGGGNTIYF. The DNA of the CDR3 is TGTGCCTGGAGTGGGGTGCGAGGAGGTGGAAACACCATATATTTT.

This chain connects TRBV7-3 to TRBJ2-1, with D possibly matching TRBD2 (6 bases). V gave up 2 bases and J gave up 7 bases, with 18 bases separating them. There are 16 residues in the CDR3. Germline assignment: CDR1 SGHTA and CDR2 FQGTGA. The CDR3 protein is CASSLSPGASTNEQFF. The CDR3 DNA reads as TGTGCCAGCAGCTTATCTCCGGGAGCGAGTACTAATGAGCAGTTCTTC. Using reference TRBV7-3 and TRBJ2-1 for the parts outside the CDR3, the full variable domain is GAGVSQTPSNKVTEKGKYVELRCDPISGHTALYWYRQSLGQGPEFLIYFQGTGAADDSGLPNDRFFAVRPEGSVSTLKIQRTERGDSAVYLCASSLSPGASTNEQFFGPGTRLTVL.

The CDR3 DNA reads as TGTGCCACCAGCAGAGATCCCCTAGCGGGAGTGGCCGAGACCCAGTACTTC. Translating it yields CATSRDPLAGVAETQYF. The chain is built from TRBV15 and TRBJ2-5, with TRBD2 identical over 10 bases. This CDR3 contains 17 residues. The ends lost 0 bases at V and 5 bases at J; junction bases unmatched: 9. Germline CDR1 and CDR2: LNHNV and YYDKDF (reference sequence).

The V gene is TRBV2, the J gene TRBJ1-4; D is ambiguous. The CDR3 covers 11 residues. Germline V gene sequence: CDR1 SNHLY, CDR2 FYNNEI. V gave up 4 bases and J gave up 6 bases, with 3 bases separating them. The CDR3 spells CASSVYEKLFF. CDR3 DNA sequence: TGTGCCAGCAGTGTATATGAAAAACTGTTTTTT.

CDR3 sequence: CASSPREANSYNEQFF. CDR3 DNA: TGTGCCAGCAGTCCGAGGGAAGCGAACTCCTACAATGAGCAGTTCTTC. The chain employs TRBV11-2 and TRBJ2-1, with a weak D call TRBD2 (5 bases). Per germline, CDR1 SGHAT and CDR2 FQNNGV. The CDR3 contains 16 residues. V lost 6 bases, J lost 0 bases, and 15 bases lay in between.

V and J are TRBV21-1 and TRBJ2-7; no DNA check was done on the table's D call, TRBD1. TRBV21-1 is labeled a pseudogene. The CDR3 has 17 amino acids. The chain's CDR3 is CASSKKGDRESAYEQYV. The CDR3 DNA follows: TGTGCCAGCAGCAAAAAGGGGGACAGGGAAAGTGCCTACGAGCAGTACGTC.

The chain has TRBV6-5 and TRBJ2-7, with 12 bases that match TRBD2. From germline, CDR1 is MNHEY and CDR2 SVGAGI. The junction had 0 bases not matched to a gene; V was cut back by 6 bases and J by 0 bases. The CDR3 extends over 14 amino acids. The CDR3 here is CASRTSGSSYEQYF. CDR3 nucleotides: TGTGCCAGCAGGACTAGCGGGAGCTCCTACGAGCAGTACTTC.

The rearrangement uses TRBV30 and TRBJ2-5; a possible D gene is TRBD2 (6 bases). The V end lost 8 bases, the J end lost 1 base, and 8 bases lay between the germline ends. Germline V gene data show CDR1 as GTSNPN and CDR2 as SVGIG (reference sequence). This CDR3 contains 11 residues. The CDR3 DNA reads TGTGCCGGGACTTCCCAAGAGACCCAGTACTTC. Amino acids: CAGTSQETQYF. Combining the CDR3 with reference TRBV30 and TRBJ2-5 gives the whole variable domain SQTIHQWPATLVQPVGSPLSLECTVEGTSNPNLYWYRQAAGRGLQLLFYSVGIGQISSEVPQNLSASRPQDRQFILSSKKLLLSDSGFYLCAGTSQETQYFGPGTRLLVL.

The rearrangement links TRBV11-1 to TRBJ1-2; possible D gene TRBD1, 6 bases. Trimming left V 8 bases short and J 0 bases short, with 10 bases between. The CDR3 has 13 residues. Looked up from germline, CDR1 is SGHAT and CDR2 is FQDESV (reference sequence). The DNA of the CDR3 is TGTGCCAGCCGAGGACAGTCTAACTATGGCTACACCTTC. Translated, it gives CASRGQSNYGYTF.

CDR3 sequence reads: CASSLSGRDFKYF. In DNA form, the CDR3 reads TGTGCCAGCAGTTTGTCAGGCCGGGACTTTAAGTACTTC. The chain is built from TRBV27 and TRBJ2-7, with D possibly TRBD2 on 6 matching bases. The CDR3 length is 13 residues. The V gene's germline CDR1 is MNHEY and CDR2 SMNVEV (reference sequence). V lost 3 bases, J lost 11 bases, and 17 bases lay in between.

This chain connects TRBV10-3 to TRBJ2-1; 10 bases map to TRBD2. Germline V CDR1 and CDR2: ENHRY, SYGVKD. Losses at the gene ends were 3 bases for V and 4 bases for J; bases not matched to a gene: 6. The CDR3 is 16 amino acids. CDR3 sequence: CAISDPSGRVYNEQFF. CDR3 DNA: TGTGCCATCAGTGATCCTAGCGGGAGAGTATACAATGAGCAGTTCTTC.

The chain links TRBV3-1 (or the pseudogene TRBV3-2) to TRBJ1-2; weak D call: TRBD1 (5 bases). V shed 1 base and J shed 4 bases, with 19 bases lying between them. This CDR3 spans 17 amino acids. CDR1 and CDR2 from the germline V gene are LGHDT and YNNKEL (reference sequence). The CDR3 protein is CASSQGFQVDTGYGYTF. The CDR3 DNA reads TGTGCCAGCAGCCAAGGATTTCAGGTGGACACTGGCTATGGCTACACCTTC.

The chain has TRBV28 and TRBJ1-5; D remains ambiguous. The CDR3 has 13 amino acids. The V gene's germline CDR1 is MDHEN and CDR2 SYDVKM. Deletions cut 2 bases from V and 2 bases from J, with 4 bases between. For the CDR3, the DNA is TGTGCCAGCAGTTTACCCGGCAATCAGCCCCAGCATTTT. It translates to CASSLPGNQPQHF.

This clone was detected once. The rearrangement joins TRBV20-1 to TRBJ2-1; D may be TRBD2 (6 bases). The CDR3 runs to 11 residues. Germline V CDR1 and CDR2: DFQATT, SNEGSKA (reference sequence). V lost 1 base to trimming and J lost 9 bases, with 7 bases between them. The CDR3: CSARVGGEQFF. The CDR3 coding sequence is TGCAGTGCTAGAGTGGGAGGTGAGCAGTTCTTC.

The count of this clone is one. The chain joins TRBV7-2 to TRBJ2-7; 7 nucleotides align to TRBD2. Germline CDR1 reads SGHTA; CDR2 reads FQGNSA. The CDR3 length is 15 residues. V trimming: 3 bases; J trimming: 3 bases; junction bases outside the gene matches: 8. CDR3 in amino acids: CASSFALGGNYEQYF. CDR3 DNA sequence: TGTGCCAGCAGCTTCGCGCTGGGAGGGAACTACGAGCAGTACTTC. Full variable domain (rest looked up from reference TRBV7-2 and TRBJ2-7): GAGVSQSPSNKVTEKGKDVELRCDPISGHTALYWYRQSLGQGLEFLIYFQGNSAPDKSGLPSDRFSAERTGGSVSTLTIQRTQQEDSAVYLCASSFALGGNYEQYFGPGTRLTVT.

The V call is TRBV7-2, the J call TRBJ1-2; tentatively, D is TRBD1 (6 bases). Per germline, CDR1 SGHTA and CDR2 FQGNSA. This CDR3 comprises 12 residues. The V and J ends lost 8 bases and 7 bases respectively, with 14 bases between them. Here the CDR3 reads CASLSGVGGYTF. As DNA, the CDR3 is TGTGCCAGCCTCTCAGGGGTTGGTGGCTACACCTTC.

The V and J genes are TRBV6-5 and TRBJ2-2; 8 bases are shared with TRBD1. V dropped 4 bases and J dropped 5; count of bases not matched to a gene: 6. This CDR3 has 15 amino acids. CDR1 and CDR2 (germline): MNHEY, SVGAGI. CDR3 protein: CASSSWTGFTGELFF. CDR3 DNA sequence: TGTGCCAGCAGTTCCTGGACAGGGTTTACCGGGGAGCTGTTTTTT.

This clone was found once. The chain carries TRBV5-6 and TRBJ1-4; TRBD1 aligns across 7 bases. Trimming cost V 4 bases and J 6 bases; bases outside gene matches: 6. The CDR3 runs to 14 residues. Germline lookup yields CDR1 SGHDT and CDR2 YYEEEE. The CDR3 bases are TGTGCCAGCAGCCGGGACAGTTCCTATGAAAAACTGTTTTTT. Its protein product is CASSRDSSYEKLFF.

V is TRBV3-1 (or the pseudogene TRBV3-2) and J is TRBJ2-1; TRBD2 matches 7 bases. The junction had 6 bases not matched to a gene; V was cut back by 1 base and J by 0 bases. This CDR3 has 17 amino acids. CDR1 is LGHDT, CDR2 YNNKEL, per germline (reference sequence). The chain's CDR3 is CASSQGLGGSSYNEQFF. CDR3 sequence (DNA): TGTGCCAGCAGCCAAGGATTGGGAGGGAGCTCCTACAATGAGCAGTTCTTC.